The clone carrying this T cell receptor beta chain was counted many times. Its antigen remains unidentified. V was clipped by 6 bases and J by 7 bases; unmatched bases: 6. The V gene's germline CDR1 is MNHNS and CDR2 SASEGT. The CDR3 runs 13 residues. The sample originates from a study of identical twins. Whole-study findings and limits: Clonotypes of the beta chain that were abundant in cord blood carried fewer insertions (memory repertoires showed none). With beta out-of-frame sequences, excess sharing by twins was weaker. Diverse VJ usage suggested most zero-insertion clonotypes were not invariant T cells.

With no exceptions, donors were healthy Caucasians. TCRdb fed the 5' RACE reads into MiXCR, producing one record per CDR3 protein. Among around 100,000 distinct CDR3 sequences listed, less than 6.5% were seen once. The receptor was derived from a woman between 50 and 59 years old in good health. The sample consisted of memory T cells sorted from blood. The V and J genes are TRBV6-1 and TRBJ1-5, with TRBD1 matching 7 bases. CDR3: CASSLRGGQPQHF. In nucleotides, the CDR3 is TGTGCCAGCAGCCTCAGGGGGGGGCAGCCCCAGCATTTT.